The entry that follows covers one TCR beta chain sequence. The antigen is unknown. These data are taken from a study of shared clonotypes between healthy human individuals. Study observations and caveats: With a few donors compared, 5% to 5.5% of naive CD4 clonotypes were shared. Donor scarcity curtailed the genetic and exposure-history diversity represented herein.

Splitting of each subset's genomic DNA was done evenly across several immunoSEQ plates. Sequenced by immunoSEQ multiplex PCR; TCRdb stores in-frame clones only, minus some. The profile shows under 650,000 clones, 96% of them singletons. CDR1 is SGHDN, CDR2 FVKESK, per germline. CDR3 size: 13 residues. The ends were cut back, 1 base at V and 1 base at J, with 5 bases in the middle. The V gene is TRBV14, the J gene TRBJ2-7; no firm D call. The TCR was taken from a woman younger than 45 in good health. Sample: naive CD4+ T cells sorted from blood. Subset given: CD45RA+ positively selected. The CDR3 DNA reads TGTGCCAGCAGCCAAGTGGGATCCTACGAGCAGTACTTC. It yields the protein CASSQVGSYEQYF.